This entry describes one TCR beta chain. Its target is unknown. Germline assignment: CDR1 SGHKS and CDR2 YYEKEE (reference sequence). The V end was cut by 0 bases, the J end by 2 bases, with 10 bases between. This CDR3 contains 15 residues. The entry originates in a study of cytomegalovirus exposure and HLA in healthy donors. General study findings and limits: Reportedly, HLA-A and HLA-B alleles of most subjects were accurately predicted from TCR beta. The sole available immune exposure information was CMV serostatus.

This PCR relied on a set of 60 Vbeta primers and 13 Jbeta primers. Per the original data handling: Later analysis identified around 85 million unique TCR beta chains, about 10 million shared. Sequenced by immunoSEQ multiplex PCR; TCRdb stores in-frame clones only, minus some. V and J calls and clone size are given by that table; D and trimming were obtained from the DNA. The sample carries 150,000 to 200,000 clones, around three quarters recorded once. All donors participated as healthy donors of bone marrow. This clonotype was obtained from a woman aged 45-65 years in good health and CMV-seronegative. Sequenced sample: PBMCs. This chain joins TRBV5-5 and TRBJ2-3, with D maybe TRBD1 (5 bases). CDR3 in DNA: TGTGCCAGCAGCTTGGCAGGGTGGATCACAGATACGCAGTATTTT. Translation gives CASSLAGWITDTQYF. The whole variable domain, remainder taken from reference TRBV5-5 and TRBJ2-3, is DAGVTQSPTHLIKTRGQQVTLRCSPISGHKSVSWYQQVLGQGPQFIFQYYEKEERGRGNFPDRFSARQFPNYSSELNVNALLLGDSALYLCASSLAGWITDTQYFGPGTRLTVL.